These T cell receptor beta chains were read from a single sample in a study of a mutant IDH1 vaccine in newly diagnosed glioma. No cognate antigen is known for these TCRs. Sequenced by immunoSEQ multiplex PCR; TCRdb stores in-frame clones only, minus some. The sample has over 40,000 clones, under 80% seen once. Specimen: PBMCs, collected from a glioma patient whose treatment included an IDH1 peptide vaccine. The receptors here all came from a woman aged 40 to 55 with glioma. Some clones in this sample may be carry-over from other donors' samples. The CDR3 runs from the conserved cysteine through the conserved F or W. Each record gives: J gene, D gene, clone size, V gene, CDR3 length, CDR3 protein, CDR3 DNA. The D gene is left open where the match is weak. Clone size is stated in some rows and not others, as once, few, many or a class when expanded.

>TRBJ1-5|.|once|TRBV6-5|14
CASSPQGSNQPQHF
TGTGCCAGCAGTCCACAGGGAAGCAATCAGCCCCAGCATTTT
>TRBJ1-6|.|.|TRBV6-5|13
CASSRGPVQPLHF
TGTGCCAGCAGCCGTGGACCGGTTCAGCCCCTCCACTTT
>TRBJ1-1|.|once|TRBV5-1|14
CASSSYSGGTEAFF
TGCGCCAGCAGCTCGTATTCAGGAGGGACTGAAGCTTTCTTT
>TRBJ1-5|TRBD1|.|TRBV4-1|17
CASSQSWWRGRNQPQHF
TGCGCCAGCAGCCAATCCTGGTGGAGGGGGCGAAATCAGCCCCAGCATTTT
>TRBJ2-1|.|.|TRBV7-9|14
CASSLAGEGGEQFF
TGTGCCAGCAGCTTAGCGGGAGAGGGAGGTGAGCAGTTCTTC
>TRBJ2-5|.|.|TRBV5-1|14
CASSLVGGQETQYF
TGCGCCAGCAGCTTGGTGGGGGGCCAGGAGACCCAGTACTTC
>TRBJ1-5|.|.|TRBV6-5|13
CASSSIGNQPQHF
TGTGCCAGCAGTTCGATTGGGAATCAGCCCCAGCATTTT
>TRBJ1-2|.|.|TRBV7-2|15
CASSLSSGTSYGYTF
TGTGCCAGCAGCTTATCCTCCGGGACAAGTTATGGCTACACCTTC
>TRBJ2-7|.|.|TRBV7-8|14
CASSLPRVSYEQYF
TGTGCCAGCAGCCTCCCTAGGGTCTCCTACGAGCAGTACTTC
>TRBJ2-7|.|.|TRBV11-2|18
CASSLGLSTAAPSYEQYF
TGTGCCAGCAGCTTAGGTCTCTCGACGGCAGCACCTTCCTACGAGCAGTACTTC
>TRBJ1-5|.|.|TRBV4-2|13
CASSERFNQPQHF
TGTGCCAGCTCCGAGCGCTTCAATCAGCCCCAGCATTTT